This T cell receptor beta chain was sequenced for a study of T cells in localized non-small cell lung cancer. Looked up from germline, CDR1 is MDHEN and CDR2 is SYDVKM. Germline trimming cut 3 bases from V and 1 base from J; bases unmatched to any gene: 3. CDR3 length equals 15 residues. TCRdb's table, derived via immunoSEQ multiplex PCR, lists solely in-frame clones and lacks some. The data hold roughly 66,000 clones, with 85% to 90% observed a single time. The source of this sequence is a woman aged 40 to 75 with stage I lung adenocarcinoma. J is TRBJ2-5 and V is TRBV28; 9 bases line up with TRBD1. The material sequenced was peripheral blood, taken before any cancer treatment. The CDR3 DNA reads TGTGCCAGCAGTTTGACACAGGGGGCCCAAGAGACCCAGTACTTC. This codes for CASSLTQGAQETQYF.